The present T cell receptor beta chain was sequenced within a study of early T cells in non-severe SARS-CoV-2 infection. Attachment of unique molecular identifiers was made to individual cDNA molecules. TCRdb redid the calling of the 5' RACE reads with MiXCR, one entry per CDR3 protein. The sample shows 80,000 or so distinct CDR3 sequences, about an eighth of them seen only once. The CDR3 length is 16 residues. With 6 bases clipped from V and 2 bases from J, the junction kept 11 bases outside the gene matches. The receptor was derived from an adult who was a healthcare worker with PCR-confirmed SARS-CoV-2 infection or an uninfected control (not recorded which). The sequenced sample consisted of whole blood. The V gene is TRBV12-3 or TRBV12-4, the J gene TRBJ2-7; 9 nucleotides line up with TRBD2. CDR3 protein: CASSPMVVAGAYEQYF. In DNA, the CDR3 is TGTGCCAGCAGCCCAATGGTGGTAGCGGGAGCCTACGAGCAGTACTTC.